This T cell receptor (beta chain) emerged from a study of PD-L1 blockade in urothelial cancer. On the study more broadly: About 90% of the 29 patients were men who had bladder-origin urothelial cancer.

The CDR3 consists of 15 residues. CDR1 MNHNS and CDR2 SASEGT come from the germline V gene. The trim removed 6 bases at V and 6 bases at J, leaving 11 bases unmatched. Produced via immunoSEQ multiplex PCR; TCRdb's table is partial and in-frame only. The table shows about 80,000 clones, with 75% to 90% occurring only once. The sequence was obtained from a woman in her 70s with urothelial cancer. The sample in question was PBMCs, obtained around atezolizumab (anti-PD-L1) treatment. The chain couples TRBV6-1 to TRBJ2-7; TRBD1 agrees at 10 bases. CDR3: CASRTGTGANSEQYF. In DNA, the CDR3 is TGTGCCAGCAGAACCGGGACAGGGGCCAATAGCGAGCAGTACTTC.